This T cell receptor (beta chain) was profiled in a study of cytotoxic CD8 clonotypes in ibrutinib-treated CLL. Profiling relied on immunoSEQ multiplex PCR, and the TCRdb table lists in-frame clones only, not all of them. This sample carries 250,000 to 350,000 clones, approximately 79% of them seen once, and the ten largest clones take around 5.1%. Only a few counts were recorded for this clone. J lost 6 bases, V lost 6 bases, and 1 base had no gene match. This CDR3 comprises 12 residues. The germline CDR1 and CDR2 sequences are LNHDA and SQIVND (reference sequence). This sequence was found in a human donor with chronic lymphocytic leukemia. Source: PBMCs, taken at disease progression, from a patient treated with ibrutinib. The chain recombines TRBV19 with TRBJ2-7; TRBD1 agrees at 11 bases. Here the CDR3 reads CASRDRGREQYF. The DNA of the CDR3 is TGTGCCAGTAGGGACAGGGGGCGCGAGCAGTACTTC.